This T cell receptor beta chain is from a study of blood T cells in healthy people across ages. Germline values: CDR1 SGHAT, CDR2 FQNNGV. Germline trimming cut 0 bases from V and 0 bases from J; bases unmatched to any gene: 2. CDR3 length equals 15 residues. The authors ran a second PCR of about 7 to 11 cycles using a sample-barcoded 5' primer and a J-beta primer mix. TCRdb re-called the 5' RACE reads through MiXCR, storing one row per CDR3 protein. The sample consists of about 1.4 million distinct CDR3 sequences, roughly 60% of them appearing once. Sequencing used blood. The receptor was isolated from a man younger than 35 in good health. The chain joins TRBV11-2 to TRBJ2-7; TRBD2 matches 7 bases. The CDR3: CASSLERGSSYEQYF. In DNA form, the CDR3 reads TGTGCCAGCAGCTTAGAGCGGGGGAGCTCCTACGAGCAGTACTTC.